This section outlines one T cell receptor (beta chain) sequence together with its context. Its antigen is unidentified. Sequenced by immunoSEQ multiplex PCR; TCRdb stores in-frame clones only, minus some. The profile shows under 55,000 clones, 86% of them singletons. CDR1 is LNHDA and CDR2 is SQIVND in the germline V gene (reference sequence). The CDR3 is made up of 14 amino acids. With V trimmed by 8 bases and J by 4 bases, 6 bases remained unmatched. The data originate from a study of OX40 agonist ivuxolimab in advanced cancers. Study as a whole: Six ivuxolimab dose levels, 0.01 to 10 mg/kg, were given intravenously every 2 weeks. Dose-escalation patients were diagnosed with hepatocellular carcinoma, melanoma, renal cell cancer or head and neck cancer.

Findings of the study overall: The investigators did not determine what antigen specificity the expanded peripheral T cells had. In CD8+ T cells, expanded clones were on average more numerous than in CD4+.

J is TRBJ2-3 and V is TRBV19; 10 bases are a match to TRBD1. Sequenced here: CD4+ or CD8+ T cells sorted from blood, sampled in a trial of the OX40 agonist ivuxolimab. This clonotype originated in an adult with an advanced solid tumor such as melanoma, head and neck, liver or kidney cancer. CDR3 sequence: CASSDRGEADTQYF. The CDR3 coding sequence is TGTGCCAGTTCGGACAGGGGGGAGGCAGATACGCAGTATTTT. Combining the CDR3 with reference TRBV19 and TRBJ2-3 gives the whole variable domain DGGITQSPKYLFRKEGQNVTLSCEQNLNHDAMYWYRQDPGQGLRLIYYSQIVNDFQKGDIAEGYSVSREKKESFPLTVTSAQKNPTAFYLCASSDRGEADTQYFGPGTRLTVL.